This passage covers 27 T cell receptor beta chains from one sample sequenced in a study of T-cell reconstitution after alpha-beta-depleted transplantation in children. Unique molecular identifiers were used to barcode this TCRbeta library. Via MiXCR, TCRdb re-called the PCR reads, giving one row per CDR3 protein. Among tens of thousands of distinct CDR3 sequences listed, around 4.7% were seen once. The sequenced sample was PBMCs, mostly from graft donor cells, obtained 180 days after TCRalphabeta/CD19-depleted stem cell transplant. These receptors were collected from a boy less than two years old who had a stem cell transplant for acute myeloid leukemia, so the T cells may come from the graft donor.

This clonotype was detected many times. CDR3 region: CASSNRDKRNEQFF. The DNA for the CDR3 is TGTGCCAGCAGCAATCGGGACAAAAGGAATGAGCAGTTCTTC. The chain joins TRBV7-6 to TRBJ2-1, with D perhaps TRBD1 (6 bases). The CDR3 contains 14 residues. Germline CDR1 and CDR2: SGHVS and FNYEAQ. V was shortened by 5 bases and J by 7 bases, with 15 bases between the two germline ends.

The table lists this clonotype with a few counts. The chain employs TRBV2 and TRBJ2-3; D remains unclear. This CDR3 contains 14 residues. The V end was cut by 4 bases, the J end by 2 bases, with 10 bases between. The germline gives CDR1 SNHLY, CDR2 FYNNEI. The CDR3 here is CASSGPTVTDTQYF. The CDR3 nucleotides read TGTGCCAGCAGTGGACCGACCGTCACAGATACGCAGTATTTT.

This clonotype was seen many times. The chain recombines TRBV25-1 with TRBJ1-1; possibly TRBD1 for D (5 bases). V was trimmed by 3 bases and J by 3 bases, leaving 8 bases between them. Germline CDR1 is MGHDK and CDR2 is SYGVNS. The CDR3 is 13 residues long. The CDR3 spells CASSDGGDTEAFF. The CDR3 DNA sequence: TGTGCCAGCAGTGATGGAGGGGACACTGAAGCTTTCTTT.

This clonotype was observed at least ten times. The gene calls are TRBV5-1 and TRBJ2-3; no reliable D call. The V gene's germline CDR1 is SGHRS and CDR2 YFSETQ. The V and J ends lost 4 bases and 0 bases respectively, with 9 bases between them. This CDR3 region has 14 residues. For the CDR3, the DNA is TGCGCCAGCAGCCGAAAAGAGAGCACAGATACGCAGTATTTT. It specifies CASSRKESTDTQYF.

This clonotype was detected ten times or more. V usage is TRBV2 and J usage is TRBJ2-3; the D is unclear. Trimming cost V 10 bases and J 6 bases, with 20 bases left between them. The germline gives CDR1 SNHLY, CDR2 FYNNEI. The CDR3 is made up of 14 amino acids. CDR3 sequence reads: CATLLSLPTDTQYF. The CDR3 nucleotides read TGTGCCACCCTGCTAAGTCTCCCTACGGATACGCAGTATTTT.

This clonotype was recorded at least ten times. J is TRBJ2-5 and V is TRBV14; TRBD1 aligns across 7 bases. The CDR3 sequence is 15 residues long. Trimming removed 1 base from V and 5 bases from J; junction bases left unmatched: 7. CDR1 is SGHDN and CDR2 is FVKESK in the germline V gene. The CDR3 DNA reads TGTGCCAGCAGCCAAGCACAGGGGCCCGCGGAGACCCAGTACTTC. Its translation: CASSQAQGPAETQYF.

This clonotype was detected many times. This rearrangement joins TRBV12-3 or TRBV12-4 to TRBJ2-2, with 12 nucleotides matching TRBD2. CDR3 size: 16 residues. J was trimmed by 6 bases and V by 7 bases; bases with no gene match: 9. The CDR3: CASTRTSGELAGELFF. The CDR3 DNA reads as TGTGCCAGCACCCGGACTAGCGGGGAGTTGGCCGGGGAGCTGTTTTTT.

This clonotype appeared many times. The J gene is TRBJ2-7, the V gene TRBV6-1; tentative D call: TRBD1 (6 bases). Trimming removed 7 bases at V and 1 base at J, with 11 bases between. The CDR3 extends over 13 amino acids. Germline V gives CDR1 MNHNS, CDR2 SASEGT. The CDR3 DNA is TGTGCCAGCACCCGGACAGCTTCCTACGAGCAGTACGTC. This sequence encodes CASTRTASYEQYV.

This clonotype was recorded only once. The chain carries TRBV3-1 and TRBJ2-1, with unresolved D. The CDR3 has 15 amino acids. Germline assignment: CDR1 LGHDT and CDR2 YNNKEL (reference sequence). The V end lost 10 bases, the J end lost 1 base, and 17 bases lay between the germline ends. The CDR3 here is CATCLLVSSYNEQFF. CDR3 bases: TGTGCCACCTGCCTCCTAGTTTCGTCCTACAATGAGCAGTTCTTC.

This clonotype was counted many times. V and J are TRBV19 and TRBJ1-5; D might be TRBD1 (5 bases). This CDR3 is built from 13 residues. Germline lookup yields CDR1 LNHDA and CDR2 SQIVND (reference sequence). V lost 1 base and J lost 6, with 7 bases in between. CDR3 bases: TGTGCCAGTAGTATAGGGGGGGTTCAGCCCCAGCATTTT. This gives the protein CASSIGGVQPQHF.

Concerning this clonotype itself: Compared with germline, one end of the junction differs, possibly owing to a read error. This sequence joins TRBV18 and TRBJ2-2, with D perhaps matching TRBD1 (6 bases). The CDR3 runs to 14 residues. CDR1 and CDR2 from the germline V gene are KGHSH and LQKENI. The CDR3 bases are TGTGCCGGCTCACCCGACAGGACCACCGGGGAGCTGTTTTTT. Translation: CAGSPDRTTGELFF.

This clonotype was seen many times. V gene TRBV20-1 combines with J gene TRBJ1-4, with D hard to call. Trimming left V 0 bases short and J 7 bases short, with 18 bases between. The germline V gene encodes CDR1 DFQATT and CDR2 SNEGSKA (reference sequence). The length of the CDR3 is 16 residues. The CDR3 spells CSARDSLVGEGEKLFF. CDR3 in DNA: TGCAGTGCTAGAGATAGTTTGGTGGGAGAGGGTGAAAAACTGTTTTTT.

This clonotype was recorded at least ten times. This sequence joins TRBV5-5 and TRBJ2-5; D is tentatively TRBD1 or TRBD2 (6 bases each). Trimming removed 2 bases from V and 5 bases from J, with 16 bases in between. Germline-derived CDR1 and CDR2 are SGHKS and YYEKEE (reference sequence). This CDR3 is 15 amino acids long. The CDR3 spells CASSFLGHGGETQYF. CDR3 in DNA: TGTGCCAGCAGCTTTTTGGGACACGGAGGGGAGACCCAGTACTTC.

This clonotype has at least ten counts. This rearrangement joins TRBV3-1 to TRBJ2-2, with 8 bases identical to TRBD1. Trimming removed 1 base from V and 0 bases from J; junction bases left unmatched: 1. The CDR3 totals 16 residues. From germline, CDR1 is LGHDT and CDR2 YNNKEL (reference sequence). Here the CDR3 DNA reads TGTGCCAGCAGCCAAGGGGGACAGGCGAACACCGGGGAGCTGTTTTTT. It translates to CASSQGGQANTGELFF.

This clonotype was observed at least ten times. The CDR3 region is CASSVGTLETQYF. In nucleotides, the CDR3 is TGTGCCAGCAGCGTAGGAACGTTGGAGACCCAGTACTTC. The chain combines TRBV9 with TRBJ2-5, with no clear D. The CDR3 runs 13 residues. Deletions cut 0 bases from V and 5 bases from J, with 8 bases between. CDR1 is SGDLS and CDR2 is YYNGEE in the germline V gene.

This clonotype was detected many times. In DNA, the CDR3 is TGTGCCTCCATCTATTTCACAGATACGCAGTATTTT. Its translation: CASIYFTDTQYF. The chain combines TRBV10-3 with TRBJ2-3, with unresolved D. The CDR3 is 12 amino acids. Germline loops: CDR1 ENHRY, CDR2 SYGVKD. V lost 11 bases to trimming and J lost 2 bases, with 11 bases between them.

This clonotype was seen ten or more times. This chain links TRBV5-6 with TRBJ1-1; D not certain. Trimming took 3 bases from V and 5 from J, leaving 8 bases between them. CDR1 is SGHDT and CDR2 is YYEEEE in the germline V gene. The CDR3 has 12 amino acids. The CDR3 coding sequence is TGTGCCAGCAGCTACGGTTGGACTGAAGCTTTCTTT. Residues: CASSYGWTEAFF. Full variable domain (rest looked up from reference TRBV5-6 and TRBJ1-1): DAGVTQSPTHLIKTRGQQVTLRCSPKSGHDTVSWYQQALGQGPQFIFQYYEEEERQRGNFPDRFSGHQFPNYSSELNVNALLLGDSALYLCASSYGWTEAFFGQGTRLTVV.

This clonotype showed up many times. As DNA, the CDR3 is TGTGCCAGCAGCCAACGACAGGGGCCCGGGGAGCTGTTTTTT. This encodes CASSQRQGPGELFF. This chain links TRBV28 with TRBJ2-2, with 8 bases identical to TRBD1. CDR1 is MDHEN, CDR2 SYDVKM, per germline. Trimming took 6 bases from V and 6 from J; bases not matched to a gene: 6. The CDR3 contains 14 residues.

This clonotype was recorded at least ten times. The chain joins TRBV20-1 to TRBJ2-6; D may correspond to TRBD1 or TRBD2 (6 bases each). CDR1 and CDR2 from the germline V gene are DFQATT and SNEGSKA (reference sequence). The length of the CDR3 is 17 residues. The V and J ends lost 6 bases and 4 bases respectively, with 22 bases between them. The CDR3 DNA follows: TGCAGTGCCCCCAGGCTATTGGGGGGCCCAGGGGCCAACGTCCTGACTTTC. This gives the protein CSAPRLLGGPGANVLTF.

Ten or more counts support this clonotype. V is TRBV20-1 and J is TRBJ2-2, with 7 bases matching TRBD2. The CDR3 runs to 15 residues. The germline V gene encodes CDR1 DFQATT and CDR2 SNEGSKA (reference sequence). The V segment lost 0 bases and the J segment 4 bases; nucleotides outside the gene matches: 5. The CDR3 DNA reads TGCAGTGCTAGAGATGGACTAGAGGGCACCGGGGAGCTGTTTTTT. It encodes CSARDGLEGTGELFF.

This clonotype has at least ten counts. This chain connects TRBV5-1 to TRBJ2-1; TRBD1 agrees at 11 bases. The CDR3 length is 15 residues. The J segment lost 6 bases and the V segment lost 1 base, leaving 3 bases of the junction unmatched. Germline V gene data show CDR1 as SGHRS and CDR2 as YFSETQ. The chain's CDR3 is CASSLRGTGGNEQFF. The CDR3 nucleotides are TGCGCCAGCAGCTTGCGCGGGACAGGGGGCAATGAGCAGTTCTTC. The full variable domain, with the rest looked up from reference TRBV5-1 and TRBJ2-1, is KAGVTQTPRYLIKTRGQQVTLSCSPISGHRSVSWYQQTPGQGLQFLFEYFSETQRNKGNFPGRFSGRQFSNSRSEMNVSTLELGDSALYLCASSLRGTGGNEQFFGPGTRLTVL.

This chain joins TRBV5-4 and TRBJ1-1; weak D call: TRBD1 (6 bases). The CDR3 is made up of 15 amino acids. CDR1 and CDR2 (germline): SGHNT, YYREEE (reference sequence). V lost 1 base to trimming and J lost 3 bases, with 13 bases between them. CDR3 sequence reads: CASSLTGKGDTEAFF. CDR3 nucleotides: TGTGCCAGCAGCTTGACAGGGAAGGGGGACACTGAAGCTTTCTTT.

This clonotype was seen many times. The V call is TRBV5-6, the J call TRBJ2-5; 7 positions match TRBD2. Germline-derived CDR1 and CDR2 are SGHDT and YYEEEE. V shed 4 bases and J 1 base; nucleotides not matched to a gene: 4. The CDR3 covers 14 residues. As DNA, the CDR3 is TGTGCCAGCAGCAGGGGACTATCCCAAGAGACCCAGTACTTC. Translating gives CASSRGLSQETQYF.

This clonotype was detected ten times or more. The gene calls are TRBV25-1 and TRBJ1-2; D gene uncertain. Germline V lookup: CDR1 MGHDK, CDR2 SYGVNS. The CDR3 is 12 amino acids. Trimming took 9 bases from V and 1 from J, leaving 9 bases between them. The CDR3 DNA reads TGTGCCAGTTCAGGCTATAACTATGGCTACACCTTC. This sequence encodes CASSGYNYGYTF.

This clonotype came up many times. The rearrangement uses TRBV29-1 and TRBJ2-1, with D unclear. CDR3 length: 15 residues. Trimming took off 7 bases at V and 3 bases at J, with 19 bases between the two ends. Germline CDR1 reads SQVTM; CDR2 reads ANQGSEA. The CDR3 sequence: CSGHLITQLYNEQFF. Written as DNA, the CDR3 is TGCAGCGGACACCTAATCACGCAACTCTACAATGAGCAGTTCTTC.

Many counts were recorded for this clonotype. This chain's CDR3 is CSVSDGNEQFF. In DNA, the CDR3 is TGCAGCGTTAGTGATGGGAATGAGCAGTTCTTC. The chain recombines TRBV29-1 with TRBJ2-1; D gene ambiguous. V lost 5 bases, J lost 7 bases, and 9 bases lay in between. Germline V gives CDR1 SQVTM, CDR2 ANQGSEA. CDR3 size: 11 residues.

This clonotype was observed a handful of times. This chain links TRBV18 with TRBJ2-5; D might be TRBD2 (5 bases). Germline V gene sequence: CDR1 KGHSH, CDR2 LQKENI. The length of the CDR3 is 14 residues. The ends were cut back, 2 bases at V and 4 bases at J, with 11 bases in the middle. CDR3 bases: TGTGCCAGCTCACCATCTGGGAGTTCAGAGACCCAGTACTTC. Protein product: CASSPSGSSETQYF.